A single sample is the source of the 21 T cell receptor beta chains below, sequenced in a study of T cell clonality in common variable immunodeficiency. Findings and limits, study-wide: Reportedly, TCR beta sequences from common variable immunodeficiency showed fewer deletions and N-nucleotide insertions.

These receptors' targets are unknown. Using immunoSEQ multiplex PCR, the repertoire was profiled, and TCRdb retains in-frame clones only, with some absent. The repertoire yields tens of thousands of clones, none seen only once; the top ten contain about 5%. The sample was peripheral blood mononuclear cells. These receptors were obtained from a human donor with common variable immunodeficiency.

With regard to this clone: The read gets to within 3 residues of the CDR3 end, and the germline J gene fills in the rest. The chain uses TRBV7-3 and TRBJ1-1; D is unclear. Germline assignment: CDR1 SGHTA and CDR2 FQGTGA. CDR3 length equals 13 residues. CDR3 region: CASSLYPGELAFF. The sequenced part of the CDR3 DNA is TGTGCCAGCAGCTTGTACCCAGGAGAATTA.

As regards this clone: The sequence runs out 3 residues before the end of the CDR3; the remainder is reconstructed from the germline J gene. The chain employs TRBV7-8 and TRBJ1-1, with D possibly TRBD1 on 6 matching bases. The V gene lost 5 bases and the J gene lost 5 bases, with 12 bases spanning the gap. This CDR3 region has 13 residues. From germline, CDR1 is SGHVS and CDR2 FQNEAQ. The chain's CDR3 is CASSAGARTEAFF. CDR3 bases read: TGTGCCAGCAGCGCAGGGGCCAGAACTGAA.

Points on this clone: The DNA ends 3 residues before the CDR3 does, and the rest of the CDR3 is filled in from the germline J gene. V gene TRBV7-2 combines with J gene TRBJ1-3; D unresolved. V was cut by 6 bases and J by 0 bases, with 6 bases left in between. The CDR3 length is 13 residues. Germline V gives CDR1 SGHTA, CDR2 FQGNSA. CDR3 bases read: TGTGCCAGCAGTCCCAACTCTGGAAACACC. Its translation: CASSPNSGNT. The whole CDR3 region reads CASSPNSGNTIYF.

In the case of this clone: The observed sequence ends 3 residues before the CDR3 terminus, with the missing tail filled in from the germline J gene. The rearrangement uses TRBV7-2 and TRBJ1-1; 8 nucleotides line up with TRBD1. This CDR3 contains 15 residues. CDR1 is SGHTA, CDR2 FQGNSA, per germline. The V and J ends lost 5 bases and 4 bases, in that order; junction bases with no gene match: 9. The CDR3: CASSLSRGQATEAFF. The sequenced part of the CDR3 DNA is TGTGCCAGCAGCCTTTCCCGGGGACAGGCCACTGAA.

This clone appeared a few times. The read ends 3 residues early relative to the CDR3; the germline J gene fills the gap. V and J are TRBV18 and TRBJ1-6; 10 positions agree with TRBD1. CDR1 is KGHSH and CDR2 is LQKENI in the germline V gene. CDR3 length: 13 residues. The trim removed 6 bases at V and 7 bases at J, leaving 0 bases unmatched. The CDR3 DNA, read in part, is TGTGCCAGCTCGGGACAGGGGAATTCACCC. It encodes CASSGQGNSP. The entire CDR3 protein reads CASSGQGNSPLHF.

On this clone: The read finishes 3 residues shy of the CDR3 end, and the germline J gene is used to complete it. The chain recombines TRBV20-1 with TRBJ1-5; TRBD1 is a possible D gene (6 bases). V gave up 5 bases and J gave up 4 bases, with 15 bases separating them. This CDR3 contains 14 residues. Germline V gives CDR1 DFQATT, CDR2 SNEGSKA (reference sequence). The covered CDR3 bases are TGCAGTGCTTCTGTAGGGACAAGAAATCAGCCC. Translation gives CSASVGTRNQP. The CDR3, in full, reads CSASVGTRNQPQHF.

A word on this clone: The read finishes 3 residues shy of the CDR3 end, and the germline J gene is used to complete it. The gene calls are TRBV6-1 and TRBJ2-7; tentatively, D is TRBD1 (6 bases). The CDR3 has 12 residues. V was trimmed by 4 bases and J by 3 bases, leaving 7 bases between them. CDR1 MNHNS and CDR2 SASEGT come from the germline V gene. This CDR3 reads CASSAQGYEQYF. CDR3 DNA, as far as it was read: TGTGCCAGCAGTGCACAGGGCTACGAG.

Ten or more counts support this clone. This CDR3 is CATSTTPDEQFF. CDR3 DNA, as far as it was read: TGTGCCACCAGCACAACCCCGGATGAG. The chain combines TRBV15 with TRBJ2-1; no reliable D call. The read falls 3 residues short of the CDR3 end, and the missing part is taken from the germline J gene. V dropped 4 bases and J dropped 8 bases, with 9 bases sitting between them. This CDR3 spans 12 amino acids. The germline V gene has CDR1 LNHNV and CDR2 YYDKDF (reference sequence).

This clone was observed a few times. The part of the CDR3 DNA that was read is TGTGCCAGTAGGAAACAGGGAGGCAATCAGCCC. This encodes CASRKQGGNQP. The CDR3 as a whole reads CASRKQGGNQPQHF. This chain uses TRBV19 with TRBJ1-5; D may be TRBD1 (6 bases). The missing CDR3 end, 3 residues past where the read stops, is filled in from the germline J gene. CDR3 length equals 14 residues. Trimming stripped 6 bases from V and 2 bases from J, with 11 bases between. In germline, CDR1 is LNHDA, CDR2 SQIVND (reference sequence).

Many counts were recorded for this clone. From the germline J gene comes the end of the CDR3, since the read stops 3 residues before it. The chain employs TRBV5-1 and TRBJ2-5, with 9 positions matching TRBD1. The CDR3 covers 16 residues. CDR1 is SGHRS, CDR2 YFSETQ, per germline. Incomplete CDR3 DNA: TGCGCCAGCAGCTTGTCACCCGACAGGGGGGTTGGTACC. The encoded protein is CASSLSPDRGVGT. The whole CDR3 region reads CASSLSPDRGVGTQYF.

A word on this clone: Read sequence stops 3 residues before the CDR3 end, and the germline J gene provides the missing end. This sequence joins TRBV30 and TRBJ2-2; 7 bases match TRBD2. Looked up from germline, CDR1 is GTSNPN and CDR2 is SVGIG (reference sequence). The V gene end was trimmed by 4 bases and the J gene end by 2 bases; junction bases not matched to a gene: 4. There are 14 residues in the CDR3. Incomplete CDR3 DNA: TGTGCCTGGACAGCGGGGCCTAACACCGGGGAG. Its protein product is CAWTAGPNTGE. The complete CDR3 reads CAWTAGPNTGELFF.

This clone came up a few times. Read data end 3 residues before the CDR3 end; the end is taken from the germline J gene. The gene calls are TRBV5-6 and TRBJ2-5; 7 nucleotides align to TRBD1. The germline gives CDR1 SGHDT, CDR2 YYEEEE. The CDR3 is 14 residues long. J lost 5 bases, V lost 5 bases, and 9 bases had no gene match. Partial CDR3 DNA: TGTGCCAGCAGGGGAAGGGGGCGCGGGGAGACC. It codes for CASRGRGRGET. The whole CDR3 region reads CASRGRGRGETQYF.

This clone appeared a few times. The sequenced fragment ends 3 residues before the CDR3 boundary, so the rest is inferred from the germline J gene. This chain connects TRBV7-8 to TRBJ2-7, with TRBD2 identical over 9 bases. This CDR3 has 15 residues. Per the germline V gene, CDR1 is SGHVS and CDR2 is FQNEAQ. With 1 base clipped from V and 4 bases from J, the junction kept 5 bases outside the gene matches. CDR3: CASSLGSGGMYEQYF. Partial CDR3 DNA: TGTGCCAGCAGCTTAGGTAGCGGGGGAATGTACGAG.

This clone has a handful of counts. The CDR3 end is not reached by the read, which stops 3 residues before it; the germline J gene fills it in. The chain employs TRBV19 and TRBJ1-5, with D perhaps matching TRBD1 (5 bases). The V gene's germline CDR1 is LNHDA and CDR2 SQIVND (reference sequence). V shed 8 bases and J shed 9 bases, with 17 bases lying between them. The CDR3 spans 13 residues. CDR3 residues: CASDQGGGGPQHF. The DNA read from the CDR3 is TGTGCCAGTGATCAGGGAGGCGGGGGGCCC.

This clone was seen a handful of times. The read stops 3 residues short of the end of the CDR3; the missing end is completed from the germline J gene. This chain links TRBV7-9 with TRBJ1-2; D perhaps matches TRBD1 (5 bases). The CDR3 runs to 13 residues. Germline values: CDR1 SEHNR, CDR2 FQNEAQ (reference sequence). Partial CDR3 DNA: TGTGCCAGCAGCCCCTGGGGTCCAGGGGGC. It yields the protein CASSPWGPGG. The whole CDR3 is CASSPWGPGGYTF.

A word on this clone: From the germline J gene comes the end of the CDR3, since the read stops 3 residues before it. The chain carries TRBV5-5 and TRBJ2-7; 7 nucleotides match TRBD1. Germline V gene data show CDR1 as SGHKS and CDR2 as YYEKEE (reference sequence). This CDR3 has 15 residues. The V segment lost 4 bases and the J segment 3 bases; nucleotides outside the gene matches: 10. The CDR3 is CASSVQGMGIYEQYF. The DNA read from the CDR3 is TGTGCCAGCAGCGTACAGGGGATGGGGATCTACGAG.

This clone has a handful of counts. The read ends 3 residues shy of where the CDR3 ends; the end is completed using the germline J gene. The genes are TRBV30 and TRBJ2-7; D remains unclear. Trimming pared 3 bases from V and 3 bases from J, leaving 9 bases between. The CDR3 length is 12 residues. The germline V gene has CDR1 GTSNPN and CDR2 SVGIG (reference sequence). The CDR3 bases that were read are TGTGCCTGGAGGGTTTACGGCTACGAG. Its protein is CAWRVYGYE. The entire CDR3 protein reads CAWRVYGYEQYF.

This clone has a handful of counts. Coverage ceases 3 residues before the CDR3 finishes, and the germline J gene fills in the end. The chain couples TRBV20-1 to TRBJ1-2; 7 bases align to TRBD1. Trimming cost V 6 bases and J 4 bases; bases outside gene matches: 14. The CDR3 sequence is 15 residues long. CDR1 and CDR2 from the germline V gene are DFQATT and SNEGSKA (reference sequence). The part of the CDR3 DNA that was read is TGCAGTGCCACTCAAACAGGGGAAGGGGGCTATGGC. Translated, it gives CSATQTGEGGYG. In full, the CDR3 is CSATQTGEGGYGYTF.

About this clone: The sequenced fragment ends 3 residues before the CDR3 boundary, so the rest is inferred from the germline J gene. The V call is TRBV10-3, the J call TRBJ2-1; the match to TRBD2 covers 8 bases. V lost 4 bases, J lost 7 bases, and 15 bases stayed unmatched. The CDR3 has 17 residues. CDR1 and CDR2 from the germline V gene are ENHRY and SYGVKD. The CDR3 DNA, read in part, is TGTGCCATCAGTGGCCCCCAGGGGACTAGTTTTAGGAATGAG. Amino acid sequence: CAISGPQGTSFRNE. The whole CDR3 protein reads CAISGPQGTSFRNEQFF.

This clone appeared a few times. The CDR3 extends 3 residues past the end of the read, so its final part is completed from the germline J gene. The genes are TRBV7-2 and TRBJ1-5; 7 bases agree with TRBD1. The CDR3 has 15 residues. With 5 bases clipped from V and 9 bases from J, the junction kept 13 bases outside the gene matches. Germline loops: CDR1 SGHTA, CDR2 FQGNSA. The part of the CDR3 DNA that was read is TGTGCCAGCAGCCTTCCGGGACAGAGTTCGCGGCCC. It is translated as CASSLPGQSSRP. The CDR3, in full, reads CASSLPGQSSRPQHF. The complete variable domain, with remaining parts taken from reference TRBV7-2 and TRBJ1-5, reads GAGVSQSPSNKVTEKGKDVELRCDPISGHTALYWYRQSLGQGLEFLIYFQGNSAPDKSGLPSDRFSAERTGGSVSTLTIQRTQQEDSAVYLCASSLPGQSSRPQHFGDGTRLSIL.

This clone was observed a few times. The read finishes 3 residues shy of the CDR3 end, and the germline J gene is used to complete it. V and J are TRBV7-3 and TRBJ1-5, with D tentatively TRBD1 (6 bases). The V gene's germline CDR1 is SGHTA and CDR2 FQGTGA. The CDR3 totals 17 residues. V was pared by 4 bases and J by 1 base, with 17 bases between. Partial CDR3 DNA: TGTGCCAGCAGCTCCTTCAGGGGTTTGGGGAGCAATCAGCCC. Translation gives CASSSFRGLGSNQP. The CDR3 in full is CASSSFRGLGSNQPQHF.